This record covers a single T cell receptor beta chain. As yet, its antigen is unknown. The sample originates from a study of shared clonotypes between healthy human individuals. Turning to the study itself: CD4 naive and memory got three plates each, CD8 naive two, CD8 memory one. Study-level findings and limits: The study found roughly 5% of naive CD4 clonotypes shared across a few donors.

Germline V gives CDR1 SGHNT, CDR2 YYREEE (reference sequence). CDR3 length: 13 residues. Trimming cost V 4 bases and J 10 bases; bases outside gene matches: 6. Sorted-subset replicate PCRs used 200 ng of genomic DNA. This amount corresponded to 30,000 to 35,000 T cell genomes. TCRdb keeps only in-frame clones here, not all; method: immunoSEQ multiplex PCR. The table lists about 680,000 clones, about two thirds of them singletons, with about 1.8% in the top ten. This clonotype was obtained from a young woman in good health. Sequencing was done on a sample of memory CD4+ T cells sorted from blood. As for subset: CD45RA-negative fraction. J is TRBJ2-1 and V is TRBV5-4, with 9 positions matching TRBD1. CDR3 protein: CASSPGQGREQFF. The CDR3 coding sequence is TGTGCCAGCAGCCCGGGACAGGGTCGAGAGCAGTTCTTC. The full variable domain, its missing parts supplied by reference TRBV5-4 and TRBJ2-1, is ETGVTQSPTHLIKTRGQQVTLRCSSQSGHNTVSWYQQALGQGPQFIFQYYREEENGRGNFPPRFSGLQFPNYSSELNVNALELDDSALYLCASSPGQGREQFFGPGTRLTVL.